Sequencing of this T cell receptor (beta chain) was carried out in a study of T cell responses to AZD1222 COVID-19 vaccine. Regarding the study as a whole: Mostly white British, mostly female donors; authors suggested clonal diversity may be underestimated. Vaccination with two AZD1222 doses was followed by a rise in Spike-specific TCR breadth and depth. At study baseline, merely roughly 6 AZD1222 recipients were seropositive.

The CDR3 has 18 amino acids. V lost 1 base and J lost 4, with 20 bases in between. Germline V gives CDR1 SEHNR, CDR2 FQNEAQ (reference sequence). This table comes from immunoSEQ multiplex PCR, and its TCRdb copy is limited to in-frame clones, with some not included. This table holds over 40,000 clones, 83% found once. As for this clone: Antigen unknown.

This chain joins TRBV7-9 and TRBJ2-1; possible D gene TRBD1, 6 bases. The sample here was peripheral blood, taken on day 0 of AZD1222 vaccination. The sequence was obtained from an adult in good health. The CDR3 loop is CASSLGGQGQGLYNEQFF. CDR3 DNA sequence: TGTGCCAGCAGCTTAGGGGGGCAAGGGCAGGGTCTATACAATGAGCAGTTCTTC.